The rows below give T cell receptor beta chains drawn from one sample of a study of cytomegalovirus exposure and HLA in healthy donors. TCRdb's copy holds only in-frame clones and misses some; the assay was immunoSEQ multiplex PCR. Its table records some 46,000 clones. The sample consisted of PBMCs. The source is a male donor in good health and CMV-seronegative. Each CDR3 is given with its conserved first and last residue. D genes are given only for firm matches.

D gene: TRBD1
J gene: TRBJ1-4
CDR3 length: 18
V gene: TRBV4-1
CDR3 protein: CASSQVRTGETTNEKLFF
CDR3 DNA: TGCGCCAGCAGCCAAGTACGTACAGGGGAAACAACTAATGAAAAACTGTTTTTT

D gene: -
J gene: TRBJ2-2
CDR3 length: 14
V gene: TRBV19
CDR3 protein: CASSIDRQTGELFF
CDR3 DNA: TGTGCCAGTAGTATAGATAGACAGACCGGGGAGCTGTTTTTT

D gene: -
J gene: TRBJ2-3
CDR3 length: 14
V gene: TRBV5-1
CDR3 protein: CASSFDRPADTQYF
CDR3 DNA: TGCGCCAGCAGCTTTGACAGGCCCGCAGATACGCAGTATTTT

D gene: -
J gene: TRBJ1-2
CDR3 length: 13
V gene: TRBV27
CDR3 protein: CASRLTGNYGYTF
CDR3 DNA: TGTGCCAGCAGGTTGACGGGTAACTATGGCTACACCTTC

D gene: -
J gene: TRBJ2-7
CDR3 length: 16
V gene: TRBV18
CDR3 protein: CASSPGYGGSTYEQYF
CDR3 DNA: TGTGCCAGCTCACCGGGGTACGGGGGTAGTACCTACGAGCAGTACTTC

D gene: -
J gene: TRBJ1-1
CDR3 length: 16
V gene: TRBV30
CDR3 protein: CAWIPLLRGINTEAFF
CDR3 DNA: TGTGCCTGGATCCCTCTCCTCCGGGGAATAAACACTGAAGCTTTCTTT

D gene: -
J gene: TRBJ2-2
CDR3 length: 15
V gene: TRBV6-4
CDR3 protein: CASSETLGNTGELFF
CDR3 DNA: TGTGCCAGCAGTGAAACTCTAGGGAACACCGGGGAGCTGTTTTTT

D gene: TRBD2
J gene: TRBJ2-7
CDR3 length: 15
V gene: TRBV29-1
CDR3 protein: CSVDLGGSGSDEQYF
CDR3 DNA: TGCAGCGTTGACCTCGGGGGTAGCGGGAGCGACGAGCAGTACTTC

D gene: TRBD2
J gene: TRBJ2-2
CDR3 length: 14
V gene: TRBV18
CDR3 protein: CASSLAGNTGELFF
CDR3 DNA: TGTGCCAGCTCACTAGCGGGGAACACCGGGGAGCTGTTTTTT

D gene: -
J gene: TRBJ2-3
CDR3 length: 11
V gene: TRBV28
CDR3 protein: CASLGVDTQYF
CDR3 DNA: TGTGCCAGCCTAGGGGTGGATACGCAGTATTTT

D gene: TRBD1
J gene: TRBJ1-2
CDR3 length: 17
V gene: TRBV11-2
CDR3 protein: CASSSIKGQLDDYGYTF
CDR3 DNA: TGTGCCAGCAGCTCCATAAAGGGACAGTTGGATGACTATGGCTACACCTTC

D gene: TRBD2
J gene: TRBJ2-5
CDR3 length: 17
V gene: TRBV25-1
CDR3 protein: CASSRLGLAGGPETQYF
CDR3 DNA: TGTGCCAGCAGCCGCCTCGGACTAGCGGGAGGGCCGGAGACCCAGTACTTC

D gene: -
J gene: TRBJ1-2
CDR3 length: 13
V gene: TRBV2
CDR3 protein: CASGGSAGYGYTF
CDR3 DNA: TGTGCCAGCGGCGGCAGCGCGGGTTATGGCTACACCTTC

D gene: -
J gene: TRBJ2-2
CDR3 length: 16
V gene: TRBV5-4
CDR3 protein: CASNLGGRGWAGELFF
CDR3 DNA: TGTGCCAGCAACCTCGGAGGGCGGGGCTGGGCCGGGGAGCTGTTTTTT